This entry describes one TCR beta chain. Antigen unknown. This table comes from immunoSEQ multiplex PCR, and its TCRdb copy is limited to in-frame clones, with some not included. The data show approximately 14,000 clones, roughly 82% seen once. The data belong to a study of PD-1 blockade in classical Hodgkin lymphoma. General observations from the study: After ASCT, patients who started nivolumab under 1 year later were excluded. Newly diagnosed patients and complete responders had comparable diversity at baseline. Before treatment, TCR diversity in newly diagnosed patients was reportedly lower than in healthy donors.

Trimming at V came to 6 bases and at J to 10 bases, leaving 9 bases not matched to a gene. This CDR3 contains 12 residues. Germline V gives CDR1 SQVTM, CDR2 ANQGSEA. Brentuximab vedotin exposure varied among the patients, all of whom had relapsed after autologous stem cell transplantation. The J gene is TRBJ2-1, the V gene TRBV29-1; TRBD1 aligns across 7 bases. The origin of this receptor is a human donor with classical Hodgkin lymphoma. Material: peripheral blood mononuclear cells (PBMCs), obtained at baseline. In DNA, the CDR3 is TGCAGCGTAAGACAGGGATCCTGGGAGCAGTTCTTC. Protein product: CSVRQGSWEQFF.